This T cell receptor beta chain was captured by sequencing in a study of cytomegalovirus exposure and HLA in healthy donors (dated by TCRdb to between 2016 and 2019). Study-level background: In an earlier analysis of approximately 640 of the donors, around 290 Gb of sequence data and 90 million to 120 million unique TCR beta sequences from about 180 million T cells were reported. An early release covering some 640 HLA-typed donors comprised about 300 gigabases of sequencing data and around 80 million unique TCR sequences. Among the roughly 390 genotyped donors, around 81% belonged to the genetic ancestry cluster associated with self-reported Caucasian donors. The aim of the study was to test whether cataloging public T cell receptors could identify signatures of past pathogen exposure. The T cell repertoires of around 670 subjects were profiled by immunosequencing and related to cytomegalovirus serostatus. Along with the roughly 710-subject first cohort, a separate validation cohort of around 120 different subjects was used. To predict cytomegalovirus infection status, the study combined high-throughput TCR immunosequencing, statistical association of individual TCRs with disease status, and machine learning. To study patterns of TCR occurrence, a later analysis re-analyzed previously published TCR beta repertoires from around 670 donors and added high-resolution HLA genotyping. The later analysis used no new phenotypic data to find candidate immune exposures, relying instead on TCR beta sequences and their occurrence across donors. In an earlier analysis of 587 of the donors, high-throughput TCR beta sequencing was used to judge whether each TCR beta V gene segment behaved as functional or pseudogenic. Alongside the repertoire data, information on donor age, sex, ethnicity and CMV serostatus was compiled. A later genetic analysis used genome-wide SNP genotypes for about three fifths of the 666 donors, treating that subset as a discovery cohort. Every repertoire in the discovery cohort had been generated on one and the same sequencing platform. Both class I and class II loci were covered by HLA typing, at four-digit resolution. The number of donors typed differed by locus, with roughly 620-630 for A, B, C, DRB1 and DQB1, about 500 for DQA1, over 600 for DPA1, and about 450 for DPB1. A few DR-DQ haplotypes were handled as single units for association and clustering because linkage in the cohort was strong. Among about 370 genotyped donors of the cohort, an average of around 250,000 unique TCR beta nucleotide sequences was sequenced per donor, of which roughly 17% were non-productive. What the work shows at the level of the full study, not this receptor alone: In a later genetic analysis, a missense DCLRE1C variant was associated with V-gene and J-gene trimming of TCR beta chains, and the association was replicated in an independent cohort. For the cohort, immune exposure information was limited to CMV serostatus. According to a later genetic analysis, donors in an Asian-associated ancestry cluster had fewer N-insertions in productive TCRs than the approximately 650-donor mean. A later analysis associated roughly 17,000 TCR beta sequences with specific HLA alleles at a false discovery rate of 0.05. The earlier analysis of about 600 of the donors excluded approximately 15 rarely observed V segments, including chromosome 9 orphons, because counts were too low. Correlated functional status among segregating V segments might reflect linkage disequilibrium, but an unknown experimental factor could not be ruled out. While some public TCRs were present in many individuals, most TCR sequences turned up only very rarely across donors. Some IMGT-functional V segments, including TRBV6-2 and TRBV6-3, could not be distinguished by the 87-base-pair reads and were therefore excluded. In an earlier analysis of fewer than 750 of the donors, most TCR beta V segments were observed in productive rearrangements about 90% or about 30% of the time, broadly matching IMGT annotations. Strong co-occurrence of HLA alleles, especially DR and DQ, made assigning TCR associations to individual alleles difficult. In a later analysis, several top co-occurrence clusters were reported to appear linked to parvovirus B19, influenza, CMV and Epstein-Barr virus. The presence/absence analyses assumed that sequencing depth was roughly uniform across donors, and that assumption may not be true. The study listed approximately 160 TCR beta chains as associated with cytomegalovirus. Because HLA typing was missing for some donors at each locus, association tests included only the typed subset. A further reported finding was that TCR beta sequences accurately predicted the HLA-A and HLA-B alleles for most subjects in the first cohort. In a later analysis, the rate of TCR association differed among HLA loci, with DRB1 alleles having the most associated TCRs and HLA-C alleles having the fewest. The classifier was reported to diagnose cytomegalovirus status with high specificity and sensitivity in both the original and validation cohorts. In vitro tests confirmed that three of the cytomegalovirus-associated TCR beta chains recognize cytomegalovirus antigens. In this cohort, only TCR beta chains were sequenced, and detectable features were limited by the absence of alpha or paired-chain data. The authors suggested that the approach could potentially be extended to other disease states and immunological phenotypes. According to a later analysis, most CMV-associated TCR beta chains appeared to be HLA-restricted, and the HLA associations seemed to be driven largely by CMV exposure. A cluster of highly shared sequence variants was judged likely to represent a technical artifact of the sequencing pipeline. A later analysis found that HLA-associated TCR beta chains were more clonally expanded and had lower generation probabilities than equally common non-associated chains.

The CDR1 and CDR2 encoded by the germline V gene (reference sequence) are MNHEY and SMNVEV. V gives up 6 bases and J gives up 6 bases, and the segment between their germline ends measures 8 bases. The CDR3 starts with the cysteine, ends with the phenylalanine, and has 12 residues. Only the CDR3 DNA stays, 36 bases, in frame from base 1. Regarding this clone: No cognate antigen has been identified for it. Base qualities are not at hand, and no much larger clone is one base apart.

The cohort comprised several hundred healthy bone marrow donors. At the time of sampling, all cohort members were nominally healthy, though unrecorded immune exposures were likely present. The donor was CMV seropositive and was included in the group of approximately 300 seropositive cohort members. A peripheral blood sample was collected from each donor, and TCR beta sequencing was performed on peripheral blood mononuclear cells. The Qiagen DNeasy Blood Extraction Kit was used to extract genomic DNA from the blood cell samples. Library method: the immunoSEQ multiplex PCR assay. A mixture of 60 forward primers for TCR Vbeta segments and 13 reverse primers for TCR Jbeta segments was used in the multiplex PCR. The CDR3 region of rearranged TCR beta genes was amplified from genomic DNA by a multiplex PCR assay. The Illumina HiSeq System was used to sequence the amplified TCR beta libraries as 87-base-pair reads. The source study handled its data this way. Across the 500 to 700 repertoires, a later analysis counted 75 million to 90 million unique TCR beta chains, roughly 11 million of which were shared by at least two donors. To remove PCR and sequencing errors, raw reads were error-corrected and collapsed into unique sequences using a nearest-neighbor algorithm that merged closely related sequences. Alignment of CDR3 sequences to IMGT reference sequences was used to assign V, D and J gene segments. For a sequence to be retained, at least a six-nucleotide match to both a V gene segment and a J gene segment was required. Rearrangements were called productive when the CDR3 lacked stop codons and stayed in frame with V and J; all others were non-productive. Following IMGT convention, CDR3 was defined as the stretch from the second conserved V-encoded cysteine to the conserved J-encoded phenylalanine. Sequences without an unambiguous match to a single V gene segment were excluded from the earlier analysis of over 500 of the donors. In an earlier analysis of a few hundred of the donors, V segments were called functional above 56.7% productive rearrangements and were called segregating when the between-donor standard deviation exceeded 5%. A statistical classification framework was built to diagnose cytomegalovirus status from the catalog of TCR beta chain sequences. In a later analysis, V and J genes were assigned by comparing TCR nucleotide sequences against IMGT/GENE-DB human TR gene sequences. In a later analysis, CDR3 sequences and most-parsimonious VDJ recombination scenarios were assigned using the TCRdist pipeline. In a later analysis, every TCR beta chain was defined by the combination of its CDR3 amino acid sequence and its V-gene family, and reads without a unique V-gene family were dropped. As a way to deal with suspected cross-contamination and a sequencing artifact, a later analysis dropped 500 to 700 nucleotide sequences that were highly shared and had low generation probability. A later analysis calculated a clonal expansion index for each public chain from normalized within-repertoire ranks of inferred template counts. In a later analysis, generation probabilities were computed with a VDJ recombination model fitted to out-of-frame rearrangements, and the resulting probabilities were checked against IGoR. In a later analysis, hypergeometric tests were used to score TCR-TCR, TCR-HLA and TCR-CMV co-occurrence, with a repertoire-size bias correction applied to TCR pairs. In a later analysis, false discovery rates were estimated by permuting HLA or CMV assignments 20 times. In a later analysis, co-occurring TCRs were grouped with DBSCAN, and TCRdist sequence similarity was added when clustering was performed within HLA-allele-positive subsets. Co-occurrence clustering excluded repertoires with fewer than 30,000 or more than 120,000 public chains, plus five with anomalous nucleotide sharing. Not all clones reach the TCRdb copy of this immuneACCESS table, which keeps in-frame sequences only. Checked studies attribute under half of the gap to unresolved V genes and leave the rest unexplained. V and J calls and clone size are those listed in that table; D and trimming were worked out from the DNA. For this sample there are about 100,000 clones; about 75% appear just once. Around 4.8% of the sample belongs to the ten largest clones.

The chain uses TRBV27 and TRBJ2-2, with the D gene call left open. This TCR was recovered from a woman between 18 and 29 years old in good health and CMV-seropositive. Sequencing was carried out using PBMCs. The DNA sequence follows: TGTGCCAGCAGCTACGCGGCCGGGGAGCTGTTTTTT. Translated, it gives CASSYAAGELFF.